Each of the 22 T cell receptor beta chains below was sequenced from the same sample in a study of PD-1 blockade in classical Hodgkin lymphoma. No patient escaped relapse after autologous stem cell transplantation, and brentuximab vedotin exposure varied. The assay was immunoSEQ multiplex PCR, and TCRdb's table has in-frame clones only and misses some. The sample lists about 94,000 clones; roughly 89% were seen once. Source: peripheral blood mononuclear cells (PBMCs), taken before the second cycle of nivolumab. These receptors were collected from a human donor with classical Hodgkin lymphoma.

The chain is built from TRBV7-6 and TRBJ1-1, with D unresolved. Germline CDR1 and CDR2: SGHVS and FNYEAQ. V lost 3 bases and J lost 2, with 7 bases in between. The CDR3 loop spans 13 amino acids. The CDR3 sequence is CASSLWPNTEAFF. Here the CDR3 DNA reads TGTGCCAGCAGCTTGTGGCCTAACACTGAAGCTTTCTTT.

The J gene is TRBJ2-1, the V gene TRBV7-8; TRBD2 is a possible D gene (7 bases). The CDR3 spans 15 residues. Between the trimmed V and J ends, which lost 1 base and 4 bases, there was a span of 11 bases. Germline V gene data show CDR1 as SGHVS and CDR2 as FQNEAQ. This CDR3 reads CASSLGGGLYNEQFF. Here the CDR3 DNA reads TGTGCCAGCAGCTTAGGGGGGGGCCTTTACAATGAGCAGTTCTTC.

The chain carries TRBV7-6 and TRBJ1-4; 9 nucleotides line up with TRBD1. The CDR3 extends over 17 amino acids. Germline CDR1 is SGHVS and CDR2 is FNYEAQ. Losses at the gene ends were 4 bases for V and 8 bases for J; bases not matched to a gene: 14. The CDR3 region has the DNA TGTGCCAGCAGCTCGTCCCGGGACAGGGCACTAGGCGAAAAACTGTTTTTT. It is translated as CASSSSRDRALGEKLFF.

The chain has TRBV27 and TRBJ1-1; D is uncertain. The CDR3 has 13 amino acids. Germline V gene lookup returns CDR1 MNHEY and CDR2 SMNVEV (reference sequence). Trimming cost V 3 bases and J 5 bases, with 10 bases left between them. The CDR3 loop reads CASSFKRSTEAFF. Written as DNA, the CDR3 is TGTGCCAGCAGTTTCAAGAGGAGTACTGAAGCTTTCTTT.

This chain's CDR3 is CASSLDKYSYEQYF. The CDR3, as DNA: TGTGCCAGCAGCTTGGACAAATACTCCTACGAGCAGTACTTC. This chain joins TRBV5-4 and TRBJ2-7; D uncertain. The CDR3 consists of 14 residues. From germline, CDR1 is SGHNT and CDR2 YYREEE (reference sequence). V was trimmed by 0 bases and J by 0 bases, leaving 7 bases between them.

The genes are TRBV6-5 and TRBJ2-3, with 9 positions matching TRBD2. CDR3 length equals 14 residues. Trimming cost V 6 bases and J 1 base; bases outside gene matches: 2. Germline V CDR1 and CDR2: MNHEY, SVGAGI. CDR3 region: CASRIAGGTDTQYF. CDR3 bases: TGTGCCAGCAGGATAGCGGGGGGCACAGATACGCAGTATTTT.

The chain is built from TRBV9 and TRBJ2-5, with TRBD2 identical over 11 bases. The CDR3 spans 16 residues. Trimming at V came to 3 bases and at J to 5 bases, leaving 9 bases not matched to a gene. The germline gives CDR1 SGDLS, CDR2 YYNGEE. The CDR3 region is CASSASIAGGPETQYF. Here the CDR3 DNA reads TGTGCCAGCAGCGCCTCAATAGCGGGAGGGCCGGAGACCCAGTACTTC.

This clone was observed a few times. The chain joins TRBV2 to TRBJ2-1; a possible D gene is TRBD2 (6 bases). CDR1 SNHLY and CDR2 FYNNEI come from the germline V gene. V shed 6 bases and J shed 4 bases, with 10 bases lying between them. The CDR3 contains 13 residues. This chain's CDR3 is CASSRSGYNEQFF. The CDR3 region has the DNA TGTGCCAGCAGCCGTAGCGGATACAATGAGCAGTTCTTC. Drawing the rest from reference TRBV2 and TRBJ2-1, the complete variable domain is EPEVTQTPSHQVTQMGQEVILRCVPISNHLYFYWYRQILGQKVEFLVSFYNNEISEKSEIFDDQFSVERPDGSNFTLKIRSTKLEDSAMYFCASSRSGYNEQFFGPGTRLTVL.

The chain carries TRBV7-6 and TRBJ2-3, with D hard to call. Germline CDR1 and CDR2: SGHVS and FNYEAQ. This CDR3 contains 14 residues. V was clipped by 1 base and J by 0 bases, with 5 bases between them. The CDR3 sequence is CASSLEDSTDTQYF. Written as DNA, the CDR3 is TGTGCCAGCAGCTTAGAGGACAGCACAGATACGCAGTATTTT.

There are a few counts of this clone. This chain uses TRBV14 with TRBJ1-6; the D is unclear. The CDR3 length is 16 residues. Germline loops: CDR1 SGHDN, CDR2 FVKESK. V lost 4 bases and J 9 bases, leaving 19 bases between the germline ends. CDR3 nucleotide sequence: TGTGCCAGCAGCCCCGGATGGGCCACGACGGTTTCACCCCTCCACTTT. This translates into CASSPGWATTVSPLHF. The whole variable domain, remainder taken from reference TRBV14 and TRBJ1-6, is EAGVTQFPSHSVIEKGQTVTLRCDPISGHDNLYWYRRVMGKEIKFLLHFVKESKQDESGMPNNRFLAERTGGTYSTLKVQPAELEDSGVYFCASSPGWATTVSPLHFGNGTRLTVT.

This rearrangement joins TRBV7-2 to TRBJ1-2; weak D call: TRBD1 (6 bases). The V end was cut by 5 bases, the J end by 6 bases, with 10 bases between. CDR3 length: 12 residues. Germline CDR1 SGHTA, CDR2 FQGNSA. The CDR3: CASSVRQDGYTF. In DNA form, the CDR3 reads TGTGCCAGCAGCGTAAGACAGGATGGCTACACCTTC.

The J gene is TRBJ1-2, the V gene TRBV27, with D hard to call. The CDR3 is 14 residues long. Germline loops: CDR1 MNHEY, CDR2 SMNVEV (reference sequence). V was shortened by 7 bases and J by 4 bases, with 16 bases between the two germline ends. The CDR3 DNA sequence: TGTGCCAGCACGAGTGTGGGCAGCCCCTATGGCTACACCTTC. It encodes CASTSVGSPYGYTF.

This clone was seen only once. This chain uses TRBV6-1 with TRBJ2-5; 8 bases fit TRBD1. The CDR3 is 14 residues long. The V and J ends lost 3 bases and 5 bases, in that order; junction bases with no gene match: 5. From germline, CDR1 is MNHNS and CDR2 SASEGT. Here the CDR3 reads CASSDPGGGETQYF. As DNA, the CDR3 is TGTGCCAGCAGTGACCCAGGGGGCGGGGAGACCCAGTACTTC.

The chain uses TRBV25-1 and TRBJ2-1; D might be TRBD2 (6 bases). The CDR3 contains 17 residues. Germline CDR1 is MGHDK and CDR2 is SYGVNS. Deletions cut 4 bases from V and 0 bases from J, with 16 bases between. CDR3 loop: CASSGSIAASSYNEQFF. In DNA, the CDR3 is TGTGCCAGCAGTGGATCTATAGCGGCAAGCTCCTACAATGAGCAGTTCTTC.

This rearrangement joins TRBV10-3 to TRBJ2-2; D possibly uses TRBD1 or TRBD2 (6 bases each). The CDR3 contains 14 residues. V was shortened by 7 bases and J by 6 bases, with 15 bases between the two germline ends. Germline V gene sequence: CDR1 ENHRY, CDR2 SYGVKD. CDR3 bases: TGTGCCATCAACCAAAGGGGGGAGGCCGGGGAGCTGTTTTTT. Residues: CAINQRGEAGELFF.

The V gene is TRBV6-6, the J gene TRBJ1-1; D is unclear. CDR3 length equals 13 residues. Trimming removed 2 bases at V and 2 bases at J, with 6 bases between. Germline CDR1 reads MNHNY; CDR2 reads SVGAGI (reference sequence). DNA of the CDR3: TGTGCCAGCAGTTACAGACCCAACACTGAAGCTTTCTTT. This encodes CASSYRPNTEAFF.

This clone has a handful of counts. This chain connects TRBV2 to TRBJ2-2; no firm D call. There are 13 residues in the CDR3. Deletions cut 7 bases from V and 1 base from J, with 7 bases between. The V gene's germline CDR1 is SNHLY and CDR2 FYNNEI. The CDR3 coding sequence is TGTGCCAGCACGCAGGAGAACACCGGGGAGCTGTTTTTT. The encoded protein is CASTQENTGELFF.

The rearrangement uses TRBV6-1 and TRBJ2-7; D is perhaps TRBD1 (6 bases). Germline V lookup: CDR1 MNHNS, CDR2 SASEGT. Deletions cut 6 bases from V and 2 bases from J, with 8 bases between. The CDR3 loop spans 12 amino acids. The CDR3 loop reads CASSRDTYEQYF. The CDR3 coding sequence is TGTGCCAGCAGCCGGGACACCTACGAGCAGTACTTC.

The V gene is TRBV4-1, the J gene TRBJ1-1; 8 bases are a match to TRBD1. With V trimmed by 1 base and J by 3 bases, 4 bases remained unmatched. This CDR3 is built from 15 residues. Germline V lookup: CDR1 MGHRA, CDR2 YSYEKL. In DNA, the CDR3 is TGCGCCAGCAGCCAAGGAGGGACAGGTTACACTGAAGCTTTCTTT. Protein: CASSQGGTGYTEAFF.

The V call is TRBV2, the J call TRBJ2-2, with D tentatively TRBD1 (5 bases). Deletions cut 3 bases from V and 2 bases from J, with 10 bases between. There are 15 residues in the CDR3. The germline V gene has CDR1 SNHLY and CDR2 FYNNEI. CDR3 loop: CASSDPTENTGELFF. The CDR3 bases are TGTGCCAGCAGTGACCCGACAGAAAACACCGGGGAGCTGTTTTTT.

The sample holds one count of this clone. CDR3 in DNA: TGTGCCAGCAGCCCGACGGCTTCGTCCTACGAGCAGTACTTC. Protein sequence: CASSPTASSYEQYF. The genes are TRBV13 and TRBJ2-7; D not certain. This CDR3 has 14 residues. CDR1 and CDR2 (germline): PRHDT, FYEKMQ (reference sequence). The V gene lost 5 bases and the J gene lost 1 base, with 12 bases spanning the gap.

The chain is built from TRBV11-2 and TRBJ2-1; 7 bases agree with TRBD2. The germline V gene encodes CDR1 SGHAT and CDR2 FQNNGV. The CDR3 runs 15 residues. V dropped 5 bases and J dropped 6; count of bases not matched to a gene: 10. The CDR3, as DNA: TGTGCCAGCAGCCTACTAGCGCCCATGGGCAATGAGCAGTTCTTC. It codes for CASSLLAPMGNEQFF.